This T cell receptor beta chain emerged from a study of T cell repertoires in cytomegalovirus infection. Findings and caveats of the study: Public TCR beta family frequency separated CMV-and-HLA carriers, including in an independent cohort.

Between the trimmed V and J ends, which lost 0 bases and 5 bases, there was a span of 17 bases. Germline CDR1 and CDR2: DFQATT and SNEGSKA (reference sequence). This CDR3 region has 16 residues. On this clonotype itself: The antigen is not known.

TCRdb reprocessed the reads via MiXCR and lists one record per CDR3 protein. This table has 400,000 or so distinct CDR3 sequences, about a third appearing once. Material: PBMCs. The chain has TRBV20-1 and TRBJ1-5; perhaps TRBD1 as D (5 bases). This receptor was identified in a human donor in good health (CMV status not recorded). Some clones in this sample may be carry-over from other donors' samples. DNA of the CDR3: TGCAGTGCTAGAGATGGAAGGCAGGGAGTCTATCAGCCCCAGCATTTT. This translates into CSARDGRQGVYQPQHF.